The present TCR beta chain was sequenced within a study of OX40 agonist ivuxolimab in advanced cancers. Study-wide background: Dose-escalation patients had hepatocellular carcinoma, melanoma, renal cell or head and neck cancer. Partial responses were achieved by three patients, one with hepatocellular carcinoma and two with cutaneous melanoma. Regarding the study as a whole: There was clonal expansion of CD4+ and CD8+ blood T cells by week 6 at 0.1 to 3.0 mg/kg. With doses of 0.1-3.0 mg/kg, partial responders showed among the lowest clonal expansion.

The repertoire was sequenced with immunoSEQ multiplex PCR; TCRdb's copy has only in-frame clones and lacks some. Found here are around 70,000 clones, 75% to 95% of them singletons; the top ten hold roughly 1%. The length of the CDR3 is 14 residues. J was trimmed by 6 bases and V by 4 bases; bases with no gene match: 6. CDR1 and CDR2 from the germline V gene are SGDLS and YYNGEE. A remark on this clone: The target antigen is unknown.

The source of this sequence is an adult with an advanced solid tumor such as melanoma, head and neck, liver or kidney cancer. The sample in question was CD4+ or CD8+ T cells sorted from blood, obtained in a trial of the OX40 agonist ivuxolimab. V gene TRBV9 combines with J gene TRBJ2-2; 7 nucleotides align to TRBD1. The chain's CDR3 is CASSKRQGSGELFF. The CDR3 region has the DNA TGTGCCAGCAGCAAAAGACAGGGATCCGGGGAGCTGTTTTTT.